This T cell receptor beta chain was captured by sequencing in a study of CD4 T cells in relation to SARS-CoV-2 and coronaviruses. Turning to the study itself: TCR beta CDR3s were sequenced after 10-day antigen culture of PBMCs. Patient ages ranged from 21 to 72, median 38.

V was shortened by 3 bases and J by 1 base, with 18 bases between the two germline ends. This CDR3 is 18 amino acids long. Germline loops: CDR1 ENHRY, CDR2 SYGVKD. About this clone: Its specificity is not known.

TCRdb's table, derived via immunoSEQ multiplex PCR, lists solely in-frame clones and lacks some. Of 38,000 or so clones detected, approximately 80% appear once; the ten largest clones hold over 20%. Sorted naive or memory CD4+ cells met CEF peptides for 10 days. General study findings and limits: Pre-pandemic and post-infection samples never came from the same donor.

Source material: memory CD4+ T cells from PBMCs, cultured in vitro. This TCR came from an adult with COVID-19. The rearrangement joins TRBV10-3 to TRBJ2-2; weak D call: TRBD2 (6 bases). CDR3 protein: CAISDPTRSGENTGELFF. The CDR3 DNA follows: TGTGCCATCAGTGACCCGACACGTTCGGGAGAGAACACCGGGGAGCTGTTTTTT.